One and the same sample provided the 23 T cell receptor beta chains below, sequenced in a study of blood T cell repertoires in COVID-19. Clones were read by immunoSEQ multiplex PCR, and TCRdb kept only the in-frame ones, dropping some. The sample contains over 150,000 clones, roughly 92% of which appear only once. Material for sequencing was peripheral blood. These receptors originate from a man between 25 and 39 years old with COVID-19, enrolled during active disease.

Points on this clone: The junction shows a germline mismatch at one end, possibly a read error. CDR3 in DNA: TGTGCCAGCAGGTTGGACAGGGGAGAAGCTTTCTTT. Its translation: CASRLDRGEAFF. V and J are TRBV5-6 and TRBJ1-1; 9 bases map to TRBD1. The CDR3 is 12 amino acids. Germline CDR1 reads SGHDT; CDR2 reads YYEEEE.

V gene TRBV9 combines with J gene TRBJ1-3; D unclear. V was trimmed by 4 bases and J by 0 bases, leaving 8 bases between them. CDR1 is SGDLS, CDR2 YYNGEE, per germline. This CDR3 has 14 amino acids. This chain's CDR3 is CASSPRHSGNTIYF. DNA for the CDR3: TGTGCCAGCAGCCCCAGACACTCTGGAAACACCATATATTTT.

This sequence joins TRBV10-3 and TRBJ1-2; perhaps TRBD1 as D (5 bases). Per the germline V gene, CDR1 is ENHRY and CDR2 is SYGVKD. This CDR3 is 13 amino acids long. The V end was cut by 6 bases, the J end by 4 bases, with 12 bases between. CDR3 DNA sequence: TGTGCCATCAGCCACGGAGGGGTCTATGGCTACACCTTC. It encodes CAISHGGVYGYTF.

This sequence joins TRBV5-1 and TRBJ2-1; the match to TRBD2 covers 7 bases. Germline V gene lookup returns CDR1 SGHRS and CDR2 YFSETQ. J lost 2 bases, V lost 1 base, and 9 bases had no gene match. The CDR3 runs to 17 residues. The chain's CDR3 is CASSLTHGTNPYNEQFF. For the CDR3, the DNA is TGCGCCAGCAGCTTGACTCACGGGACTAACCCCTACAATGAGCAGTTCTTC.

The table lists this clone with a count of one. The chain combines TRBV27 with TRBJ2-7, with a tentative D call TRBD2 (5 bases). The CDR3 extends over 14 amino acids. The V end was cut by 5 bases, the J end by 6 bases, with 17 bases between. The germline V gene encodes CDR1 MNHEY and CDR2 SMNVEV (reference sequence). For the CDR3, the DNA is TGTGCCAGCAGTCCCGGGGAAGGGCGGGCCGAGCAGTACTTC. It translates to CASSPGEGRAEQYF.

This rearrangement joins TRBV6-5 to TRBJ1-5; 8 bases fit TRBD1. The CDR3 length is 15 residues. CDR1 is MNHEY, CDR2 SVGAGI, per germline. J gave up 2 bases and V 6 bases, and 6 bases lay outside the gene matches. The CDR3 nucleotides are TGTGCCAGCAGCCCCGACAGGGGACGCAATCAGCCCCAGCATTTT. Translation: CASSPDRGRNQPQHF.

The J gene is TRBJ2-3, the V gene TRBV9; TRBD2 aligns across 12 bases. Looked up from germline, CDR1 is SGDLS and CDR2 is YYNGEE. This CDR3 is built from 18 residues. V dropped 0 bases and J dropped 3; count of bases not matched to a gene: 8. Here the CDR3 DNA reads TGTGCCAGCAGCGTAGTTCCACTAGCGGGGGGAAGGACAGATACGCAGTATTTT. It translates to CASSVVPLAGGRTDTQYF.

The gene calls are TRBV5-1 and TRBJ1-4, with D possibly TRBD1 on 5 matching bases. The V gene's germline CDR1 is SGHRS and CDR2 YFSETQ. V lost 1 base and J 4 bases, leaving 11 bases between the germline ends. The CDR3 extends over 15 amino acids. The CDR3 DNA is TGCGCCAGCAGCTTGTTGGGGGGTAGTAATGAAAAACTGTTTTTT. Translation: CASSLLGGSNEKLFF.

The chain is built from TRBV30 and TRBJ1-1; tentatively, D is TRBD1 (5 bases). The length of the CDR3 is 12 residues. Trimming pared 1 base from V and 5 bases from J, leaving 8 bases between. Germline CDR1 and CDR2: GTSNPN and SVGIG (reference sequence). The CDR3 here is CAWSGGRTEAFF. For the CDR3, the DNA is TGTGCCTGGAGTGGGGGGAGGACTGAAGCTTTCTTT.

The chain employs TRBV5-1 and TRBJ2-2; 11 positions match TRBD1. The CDR3 extends over 15 amino acids. J lost 5 bases, V lost 4 bases, and 4 bases had no gene match. The V gene's germline CDR1 is SGHRS and CDR2 YFSETQ. In DNA form, the CDR3 reads TGCGCCAGCAGCCCTGGGACAGGGGGAACCGGGGAGCTGTTTTTT. It specifies CASSPGTGGTGELFF.

The chain links TRBV4-1 to TRBJ1-5; 10 bases are a match to TRBD1. The CDR3 has 15 amino acids. CDR1 is MGHRA, CDR2 YSYEKL, per germline. V trimming: 3 bases; J trimming: 5 bases; junction bases outside the gene matches: 4. The CDR3 bases are TGCGCCAGCAGCCATCCCGGACAGGGGGATCAGCCCCAGCATTTT. This gives the protein CASSHPGQGDQPQHF.

CDR3 protein: CASSHVPGQPNEKLFF. The CDR3 DNA follows: TGTGCCAGCAGCCATGTTCCGGGACAGCCTAATGAAAAACTGTTTTTT. This chain joins TRBV3-1 (or the pseudogene TRBV3-2) and TRBJ1-4; 7 bases line up with TRBD1. V lost 3 bases, J lost 3 bases, and 7 bases stayed unmatched. Per the germline V gene, CDR1 is LGHDT and CDR2 is YNNKEL (reference sequence). The CDR3 has 16 residues.

CDR3 sequence reads: CASSRGGAGGELFF. The CDR3 nucleotides read TGTGCCAGCAGCCGCGGGGGGGCTGGCGGGGAGCTGTTTTTT. V gene TRBV5-4 combines with J gene TRBJ2-2; 9 nucleotides agree with TRBD2. V shed 4 bases and J 7 bases; nucleotides not matched to a gene: 5. The V gene's germline CDR1 is SGHNT and CDR2 YYREEE (reference sequence). CDR3 length equals 14 residues.

The V gene is TRBV4-1, the J gene TRBJ1-2; a possible D gene is TRBD1 (6 bases). CDR1 and CDR2 from the germline V gene are MGHRA and YSYEKL. The CDR3 is 12 amino acids. V dropped 5 bases and J dropped 4 bases, with 8 bases sitting between them. The CDR3: CASSGGPYGYTF. The CDR3 DNA sequence: TGCGCCAGCAGCGGGGGCCCCTATGGCTACACCTTC.

The genes are TRBV2 and TRBJ1-3; D call uncertain. There are 14 residues in the CDR3. Trimming left V 6 bases short and J 0 bases short, with 9 bases between. Germline CDR1 SNHLY, CDR2 FYNNEI. The chain's CDR3 is CASRKQSSGNTIYF. DNA of the CDR3: TGTGCCAGCAGGAAACAGAGCTCTGGAAACACCATATATTTT.

The rearrangement links TRBV18 to TRBJ1-5; 7 nucleotides align to TRBD1. CDR1 is KGHSH and CDR2 is LQKENI in the germline V gene. V was pared by 2 bases and J by 2 bases, with 9 bases of the junction left unmatched. There are 17 residues in the CDR3. CDR3 sequence reads: CASSPGGGAWGNQPQHF. The CDR3 region has the DNA TGTGCCAGCTCACCAGGAGGGGGCGCCTGGGGCAATCAGCCCCAGCATTTT.

This clone occurred once. This chain links TRBV7-9 with TRBJ1-1; D not certain. V dropped 5 bases and J dropped 3 bases, with 13 bases sitting between them. The CDR3 is made up of 14 amino acids. Germline V gene lookup returns CDR1 SEHNR and CDR2 FQNEAQ (reference sequence). CDR3 loop: CASSTPVGDTEAFF. The CDR3 nucleotides read TGTGCCAGCAGCACCCCGGTCGGGGACACTGAAGCTTTCTTT.

This clone was counted once. V is TRBV23-1 and J is TRBJ2-1; 11 bases map to TRBD2. TRBV23-1 is designated an ORF whose function remains uncertain. Losses at the gene ends were 0 bases for V and 4 bases for J; bases not matched to a gene: 11. CDR3 length equals 19 residues. The CDR3 reads CASSQSLRISGGAYNEQFF. CDR3 nucleotides: TGCGCCAGCAGTCAATCTTTGAGGATTAGCGGGGGGGCGTACAATGAGCAGTTCTTC.

The chain links TRBV7-7 to TRBJ2-2; 8 bases fit TRBD2. Germline lookup yields CDR1 SSHAT and CDR2 FNYEAQ (reference sequence). J lost 4 bases, V lost 4 bases, and 8 bases had no gene match. This CDR3 is built from 16 residues. CDR3 DNA sequence: TGTGCCAGCAGCTCAGGCGGGGGGCTGGGCACCGGGGAGCTGTTTTTT. The encoded protein is CASSSGGGLGTGELFF.

V gene TRBV29-1 combines with J gene TRBJ2-5; 9 bases fit TRBD1. V shed 2 bases, J shed 2 bases, and the junction held 6 bases outside the gene matches. This CDR3 contains 15 residues. Germline V gene lookup returns CDR1 SQVTM and CDR2 ANQGSEA. The CDR3 DNA reads TGCAGCGTTGAATCGGGGACAGGGATGCAAGAGACCCAGTACTTC. Translated, it gives CSVESGTGMQETQYF.

The chain carries TRBV13 and TRBJ1-5, with D tentatively TRBD1 (6 bases). Trimming shortened V by 6 bases and J by 3 bases, and 15 bases separated the two germline ends. CDR3 length equals 15 residues. Per the germline V gene, CDR1 is PRHDT and CDR2 is FYEKMQ (reference sequence). The DNA for the CDR3 is TGTGCCAGCAGAGGACAGTCCCTTTCCAATCAGCCCCAGCATTTT. This codes for CASRGQSLSNQPQHF.

The chain uses TRBV18 and TRBJ1-1, with D unclear. The V end lost 1 base, the J end lost 1 base, and 10 bases lay between the germline ends. CDR3 length: 15 amino acids. Germline CDR1 reads KGHSH; CDR2 reads LQKENI. In DNA form, the CDR3 reads TGTGCCAGCTCACCACGAACGGGGTCGAACACTGAAGCTTTCTTT. As protein: CASSPRTGSNTEAFF.

The chain recombines TRBV5-4 with TRBJ2-7; 9 bases map to TRBD1. The CDR3 extends over 13 amino acids. The junction had 5 bases not matched to a gene; V was cut back by 4 bases and J by 6 bases. CDR1 and CDR2 (germline): SGHNT, YYREEE (reference sequence). The CDR3 reads CASSPDRGSEQYF. The CDR3 DNA is TGTGCCAGCAGCCCCGACAGGGGGAGCGAGCAGTACTTC.